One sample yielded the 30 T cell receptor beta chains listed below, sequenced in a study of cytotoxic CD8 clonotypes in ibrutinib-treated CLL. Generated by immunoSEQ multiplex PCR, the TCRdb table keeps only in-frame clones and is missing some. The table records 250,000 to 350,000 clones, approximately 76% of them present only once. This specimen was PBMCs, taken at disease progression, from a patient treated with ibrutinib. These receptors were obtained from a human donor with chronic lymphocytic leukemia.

CDR3: CASSPLQGRTGELFF. CDR3 nucleotides: TGTGCCAGCAGCCCGCTACAGGGGCGCACCGGGGAGCTGTTTTTT. The V call is TRBV5-6, the J call TRBJ2-2; TRBD1 agrees at 7 bases. Germline V gives CDR1 SGHDT, CDR2 YYEEEE. The CDR3 is 15 amino acids. V gave up 4 bases and J gave up 4 bases; unmatched junction bases: 7.

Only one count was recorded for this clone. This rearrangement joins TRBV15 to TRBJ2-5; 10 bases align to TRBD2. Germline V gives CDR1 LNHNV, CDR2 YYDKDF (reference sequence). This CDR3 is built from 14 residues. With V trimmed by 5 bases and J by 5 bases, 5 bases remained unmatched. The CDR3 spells CATSRTSGWETQYF. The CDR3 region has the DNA TGTGCCACCAGCCGGACTAGCGGTTGGGAGACCCAGTACTTC.

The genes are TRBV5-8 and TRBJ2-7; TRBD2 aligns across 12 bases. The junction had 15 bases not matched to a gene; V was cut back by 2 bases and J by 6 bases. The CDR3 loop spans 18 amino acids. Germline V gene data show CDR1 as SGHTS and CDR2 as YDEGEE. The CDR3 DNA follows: TGTGCCAGCAGCTTATCGGCCCGAGGACTAGCGGGGCCCCTCGAGCAGTACTTC. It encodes CASSLSARGLAGPLEQYF.

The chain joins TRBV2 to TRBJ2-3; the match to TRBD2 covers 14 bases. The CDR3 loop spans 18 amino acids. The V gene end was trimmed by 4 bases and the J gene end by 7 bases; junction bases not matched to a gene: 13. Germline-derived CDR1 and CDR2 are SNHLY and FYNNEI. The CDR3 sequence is CASSGTTGTSGSRYTQYF. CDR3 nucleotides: TGTGCCAGCAGTGGAACGACCGGGACTAGCGGGAGTAGGTATACGCAGTATTTT.

CDR3 loop: CASSVGQVFSYEQYF. The DNA for the CDR3 is TGTGCCAGCAGTGTCGGACAGGTCTTTTCCTACGAGCAGTACTTC. The chain couples TRBV6-5 to TRBJ2-7; 7 nucleotides align to TRBD1. The V and J ends lost 5 bases and 1 base, in that order; junction bases with no gene match: 8. In germline, CDR1 is MNHEY, CDR2 SVGAGI. The CDR3 runs 15 residues.

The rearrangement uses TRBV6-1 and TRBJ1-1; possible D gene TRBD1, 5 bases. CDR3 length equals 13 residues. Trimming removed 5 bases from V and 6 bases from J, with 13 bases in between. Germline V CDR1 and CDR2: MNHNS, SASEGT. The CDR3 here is CASSPHVGAEAFF. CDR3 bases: TGTGCCAGCAGTCCCCACGTGGGGGCTGAAGCTTTCTTT.

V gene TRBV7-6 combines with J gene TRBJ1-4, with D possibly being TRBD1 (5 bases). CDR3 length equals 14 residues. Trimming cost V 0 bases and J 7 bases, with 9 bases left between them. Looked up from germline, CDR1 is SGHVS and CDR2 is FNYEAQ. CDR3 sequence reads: CASSLAGAGEKLFF. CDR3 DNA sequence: TGTGCCAGCAGCTTAGCAGGGGCTGGTGAAAAACTGTTTTTT.

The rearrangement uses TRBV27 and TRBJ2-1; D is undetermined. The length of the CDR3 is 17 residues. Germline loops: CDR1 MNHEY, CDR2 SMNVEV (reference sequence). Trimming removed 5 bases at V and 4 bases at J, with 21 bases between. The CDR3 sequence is CASSPFQALQDYNEQFF. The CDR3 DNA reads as TGTGCCAGCAGTCCGTTTCAAGCCCTCCAGGATTACAATGAGCAGTTCTTC.

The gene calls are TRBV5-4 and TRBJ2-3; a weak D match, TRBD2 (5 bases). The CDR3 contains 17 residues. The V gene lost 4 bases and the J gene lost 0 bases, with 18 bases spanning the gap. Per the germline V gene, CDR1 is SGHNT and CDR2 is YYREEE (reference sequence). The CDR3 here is CASSSLNAAESTDTQYF. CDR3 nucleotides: TGTGCCAGCAGCAGCCTTAATGCAGCGGAAAGCACAGATACGCAGTATTTT.

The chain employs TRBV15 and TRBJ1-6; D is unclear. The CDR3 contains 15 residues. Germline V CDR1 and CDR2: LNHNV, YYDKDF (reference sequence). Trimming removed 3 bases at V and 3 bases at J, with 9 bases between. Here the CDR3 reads CATSSESFYNSPLHF. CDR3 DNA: TGTGCCACCAGCAGCGAGTCCTTCTATAATTCACCCCTCCACTTT.

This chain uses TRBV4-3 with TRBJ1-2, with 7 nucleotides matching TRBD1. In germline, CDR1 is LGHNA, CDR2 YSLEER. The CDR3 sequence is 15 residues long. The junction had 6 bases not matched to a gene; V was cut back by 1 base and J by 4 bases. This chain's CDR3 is CASSQVGDSVYGYTF. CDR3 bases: TGCGCCAGCAGCCAAGTCGGGGACAGCGTCTATGGCTACACCTTC.

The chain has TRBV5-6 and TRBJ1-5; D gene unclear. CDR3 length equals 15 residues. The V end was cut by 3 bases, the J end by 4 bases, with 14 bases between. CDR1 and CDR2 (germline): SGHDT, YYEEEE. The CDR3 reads CASSSGWEWNQPQHF. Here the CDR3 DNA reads TGTGCCAGCAGCTCGGGCTGGGAATGGAATCAGCCCCAGCATTTT.

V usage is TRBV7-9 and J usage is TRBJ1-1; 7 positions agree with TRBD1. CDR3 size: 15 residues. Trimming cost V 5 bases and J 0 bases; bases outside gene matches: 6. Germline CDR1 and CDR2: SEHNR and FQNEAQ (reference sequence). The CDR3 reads CASSQPQGLNTEAFF. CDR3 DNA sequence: TGTGCCAGCAGCCAACCACAGGGGTTGAACACTGAAGCTTTCTTT.

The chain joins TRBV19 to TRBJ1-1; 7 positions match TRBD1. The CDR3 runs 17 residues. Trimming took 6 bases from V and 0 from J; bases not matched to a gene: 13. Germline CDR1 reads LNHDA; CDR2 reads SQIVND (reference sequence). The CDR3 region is CASRGPGQTNMNTEAFF. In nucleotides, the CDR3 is TGTGCCAGTAGGGGACCGGGACAGACTAACATGAACACTGAAGCTTTCTTT. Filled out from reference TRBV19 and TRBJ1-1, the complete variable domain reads DGGITQSPKYLFRKEGQNVTLSCEQNLNHDAMYWYRQDPGQGLRLIYYSQIVNDFQKGDIAEGYSVSREKKESFPLTVTSAQKNPTAFYLCASRGPGQTNMNTEAFFGQGTRLTVV.

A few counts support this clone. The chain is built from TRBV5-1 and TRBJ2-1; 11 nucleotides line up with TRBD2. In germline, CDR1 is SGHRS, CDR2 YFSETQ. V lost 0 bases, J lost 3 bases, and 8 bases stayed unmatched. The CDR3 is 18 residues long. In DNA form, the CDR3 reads TGCGCCAGCAGCTTGGAGGCTAGCGGGAGGAGGTACTACAATGAGCAGTTCTTC. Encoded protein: CASSLEASGRRYYNEQFF.

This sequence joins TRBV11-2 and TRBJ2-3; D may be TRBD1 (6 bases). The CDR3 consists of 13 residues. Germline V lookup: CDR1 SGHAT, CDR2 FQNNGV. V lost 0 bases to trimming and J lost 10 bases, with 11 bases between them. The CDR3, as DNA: TGTGCCAGCAGCTTAGATCAGGGGTCTTCGCAGTATTTT. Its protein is CASSLDQGSSQYF.

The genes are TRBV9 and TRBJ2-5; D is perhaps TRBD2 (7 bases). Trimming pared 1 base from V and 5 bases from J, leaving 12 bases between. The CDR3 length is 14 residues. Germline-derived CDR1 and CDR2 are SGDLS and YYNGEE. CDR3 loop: CASSVRGGEETQYF. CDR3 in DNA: TGTGCCAGCAGCGTAAGGGGGGGCGAGGAGACCCAGTACTTC.

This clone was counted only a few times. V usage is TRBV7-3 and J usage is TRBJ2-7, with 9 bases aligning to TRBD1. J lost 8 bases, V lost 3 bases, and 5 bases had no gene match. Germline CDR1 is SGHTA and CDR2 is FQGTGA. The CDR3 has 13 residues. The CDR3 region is CASSLGQGDQQYF. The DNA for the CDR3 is TGTGCCAGCAGCTTGGGACAGGGAGATCAGCAGTACTTC.

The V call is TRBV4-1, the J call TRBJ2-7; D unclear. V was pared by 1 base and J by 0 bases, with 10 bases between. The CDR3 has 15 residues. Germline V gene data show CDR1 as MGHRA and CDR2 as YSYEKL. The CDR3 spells CASSQVFGGSYEQYF. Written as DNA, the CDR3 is TGCGCCAGCAGCCAAGTTTTCGGCGGCTCCTACGAGCAGTACTTC.

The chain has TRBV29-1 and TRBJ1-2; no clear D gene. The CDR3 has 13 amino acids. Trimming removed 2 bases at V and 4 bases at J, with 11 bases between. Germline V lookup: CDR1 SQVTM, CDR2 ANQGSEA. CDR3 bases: TGCAGCGTTGAAACGCCCCCAGCCTATGGCTACACCTTC. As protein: CSVETPPAYGYTF.

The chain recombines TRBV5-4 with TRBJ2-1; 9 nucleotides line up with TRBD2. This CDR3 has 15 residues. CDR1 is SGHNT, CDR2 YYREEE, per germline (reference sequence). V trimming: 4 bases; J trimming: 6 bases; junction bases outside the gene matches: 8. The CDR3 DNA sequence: TGTGCCAGCAGCCCCGGTAATAGCGGGAGCAATGAGCAGTTCTTC. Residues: CASSPGNSGSNEQFF.

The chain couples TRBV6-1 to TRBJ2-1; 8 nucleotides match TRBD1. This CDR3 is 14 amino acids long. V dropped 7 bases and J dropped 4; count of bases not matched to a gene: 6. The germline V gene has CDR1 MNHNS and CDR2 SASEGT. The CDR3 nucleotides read TGTGCCAGCACGTGGACAGGGACTTACAATGAGCAGTTCTTC. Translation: CASTWTGTYNEQFF.

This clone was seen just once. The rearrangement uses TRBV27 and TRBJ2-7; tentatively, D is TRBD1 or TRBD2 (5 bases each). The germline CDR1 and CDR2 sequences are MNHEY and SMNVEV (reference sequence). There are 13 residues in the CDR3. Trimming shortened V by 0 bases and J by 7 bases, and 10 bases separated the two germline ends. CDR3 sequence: CASSLSRGREQYF. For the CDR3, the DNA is TGTGCCAGCAGTTTATCGAGGGGCAGGGAGCAGTACTTC.

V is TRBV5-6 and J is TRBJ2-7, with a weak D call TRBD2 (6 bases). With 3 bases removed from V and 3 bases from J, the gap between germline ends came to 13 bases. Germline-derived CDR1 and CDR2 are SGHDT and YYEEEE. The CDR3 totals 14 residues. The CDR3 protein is CASSWRGADYEQYF. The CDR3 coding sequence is TGTGCCAGCAGCTGGCGGGGCGCGGACTACGAGCAGTACTTC.

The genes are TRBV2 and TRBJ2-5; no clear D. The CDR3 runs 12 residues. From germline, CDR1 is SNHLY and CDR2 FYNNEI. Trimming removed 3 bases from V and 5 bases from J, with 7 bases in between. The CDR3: CASSDYRETQYF. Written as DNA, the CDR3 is TGTGCCAGCAGTGATTATAGGGAGACCCAGTACTTC.

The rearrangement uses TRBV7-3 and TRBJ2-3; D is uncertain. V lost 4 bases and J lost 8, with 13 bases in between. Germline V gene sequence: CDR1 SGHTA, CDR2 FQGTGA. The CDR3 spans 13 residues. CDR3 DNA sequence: TGTGCCAGCAGCTCGGCTAGTGGCACTACGCAGTATTTT. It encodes CASSSASGTTQYF.

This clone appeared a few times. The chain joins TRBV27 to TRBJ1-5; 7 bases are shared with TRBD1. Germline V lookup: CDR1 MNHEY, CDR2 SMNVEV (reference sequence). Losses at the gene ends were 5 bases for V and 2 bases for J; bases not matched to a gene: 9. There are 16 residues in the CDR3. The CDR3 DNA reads TGTGCCAGCAGTATCACAGGGGAGGGAGGCAATCAGCCCCAGCATTTT. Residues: CASSITGEGGNQPQHF.

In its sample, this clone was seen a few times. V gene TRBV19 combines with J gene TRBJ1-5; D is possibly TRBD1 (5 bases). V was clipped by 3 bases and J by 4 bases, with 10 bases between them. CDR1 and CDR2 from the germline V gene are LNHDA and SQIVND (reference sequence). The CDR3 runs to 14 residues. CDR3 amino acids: CASSIPRANQPQHF. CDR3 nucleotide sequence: TGTGCCAGTAGTATCCCCAGGGCAAATCAGCCCCAGCATTTT.

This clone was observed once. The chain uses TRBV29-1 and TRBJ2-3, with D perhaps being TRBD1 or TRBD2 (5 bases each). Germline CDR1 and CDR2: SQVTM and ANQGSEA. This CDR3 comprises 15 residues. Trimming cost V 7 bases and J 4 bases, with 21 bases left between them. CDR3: CSAAPRGRGADTQYF. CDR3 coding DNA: TGCAGCGCCGCGCCCCGGGGCCGGGGCGCAGATACGCAGTATTTT.

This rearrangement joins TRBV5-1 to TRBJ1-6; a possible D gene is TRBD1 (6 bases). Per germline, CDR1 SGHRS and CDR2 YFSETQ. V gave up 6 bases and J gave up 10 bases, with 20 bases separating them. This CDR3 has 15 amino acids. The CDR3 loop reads CASTLGSRGGSPLHF. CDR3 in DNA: TGCGCCAGCACCCTTGGTTCCAGGGGCGGATCACCCCTCCACTTT.